This paragraph covers one T cell receptor beta chain sequence. CDR1 is SGHVS, CDR2 FQNEAQ, per germline. The CDR3 length is 18 residues. Trimming pared 7 bases from V and 0 bases from J, leaving 22 bases between. This specimen comes from a study of T-cell reconstitution after alpha-beta-depleted transplantation in children. Unique molecular identifiers were incorporated during preparation of the TCRbeta library. MiXCR was run by TCRdb on the PCR reads, yielding one entry per CDR3 protein. The sample contains some 600,000 distinct CDR3 sequences, around a sixth of which appear only once. This receptor was identified in a human donor who donated a stem cell graft to a child with acute myeloid leukemia. Source: PBMCs from the stem cell graft donor, taken from the stem cell graft. The chain employs TRBV7-8 and TRBJ2-1; TRBD1 or TRBD2 may be the D gene (5 bases each). The CDR3 loop reads CASNGNRIPGTSYNEQFF. CDR3 nucleotides: TGTGCCAGCAACGGGAACAGGATCCCCGGTACCTCCTACAATGAGCAGTTCTTC.